The sequence of this T cell receptor (beta chain) was determined in a study of blood T cell dynamics during melanoma immunotherapy. Turning to the study itself: First-line therapy was either pembrolizumab or nivolumab with ipilimumab for metastatic melanoma.

Described time point: week 3, after first cycle of checkpoint inhibitor. Some clones are missing from TCRdb's copy, which holds only in-frame ones; the method was immunoSEQ multiplex PCR. The sample has about 19,000 clones, nearly 90% seen once. Points on this clone: Its specificity is unknown.

This CDR3 comprises 13 residues. V was trimmed by 8 bases and J by 3 bases, leaving 13 bases between them. Per the germline V gene, CDR1 is SGHDN and CDR2 is FVKESK. Study-wide points: Clones driving repertoire changes may be melanoma-specific or general immune activation.

The sample in question was blood, obtained from a patient treated with checkpoint blockade. The rearrangement uses TRBV14 and TRBJ1-1; unclear D gene. The receptor comes from a human donor with melanoma. The CDR3 DNA sequence: TGTGCCAGCCGCAACGGGTGGGACACTGAAGCTTTCTTT. Encoded protein: CASRNGWDTEAFF. Based on the CDR3 plus reference TRBV14 and TRBJ1-1, the full variable domain is EAGVTQFPSHSVIEKGQTVTLRCDPISGHDNLYWYRRVMGKEIKFLLHFVKESKQDESGMPNNRFLAERTGGTYSTLKVQPAELEDSGVYFCASRNGWDTEAFFGQGTRLTVV.